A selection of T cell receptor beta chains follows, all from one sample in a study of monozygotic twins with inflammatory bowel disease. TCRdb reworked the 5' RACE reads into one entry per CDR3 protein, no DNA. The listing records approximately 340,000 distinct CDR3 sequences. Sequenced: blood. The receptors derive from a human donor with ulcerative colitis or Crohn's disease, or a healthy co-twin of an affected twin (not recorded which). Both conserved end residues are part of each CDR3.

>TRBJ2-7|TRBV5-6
CASRRGGLFGDYEQYF
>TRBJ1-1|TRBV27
CASSPTPEGGEAFF
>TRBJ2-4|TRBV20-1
CSPNGRNIQYF
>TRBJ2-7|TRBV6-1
CASRSYGSGTYEQYF
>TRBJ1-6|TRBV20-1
CSAPTDGVSPLHF
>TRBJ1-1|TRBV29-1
CSVGQGAFMNTEAFF
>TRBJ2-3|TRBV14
CASSQDGTHGTDTQYF
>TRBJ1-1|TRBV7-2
CASSFSSGITEAFF
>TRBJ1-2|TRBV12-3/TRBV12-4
CASAWLPPPPYGYTF
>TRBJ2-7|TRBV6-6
CASSQLYEQYF
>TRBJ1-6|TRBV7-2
CASSLGVATNSPLHF
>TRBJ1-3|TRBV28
CASSPVFSGNTIYF